Listed below are T cell receptor beta chains from one sample, sequenced in a study of blood T cell repertoires in COVID-19. The protocol was immunoSEQ multiplex PCR, while the TCRdb copy is restricted to in-frame clones and leaves out a portion. Altogether 55,000 to 90,000 clones are present, more than 65% being singletons, with the ten largest covering roughly 4.8%. The sequencing sample was made of peripheral blood. All receptors come from a woman aged 55-69 years with acute or convalescent COVID-19. Both conserved end residues are part of each CDR3. A D gene is named only where the DNA matches it firmly. Clone size is stated in some rows and not others, as once, few, many or a class when expanded.

clone_size	j_call	d_call	v_call	cdr3_aa
NA	TRBJ1-6	NA	TRBV30	CAWTLGGIWSPLHF
NA	TRBJ2-3	TRBD2	TRBV19	CASRALAGSDTQYF
once	TRBJ1-5	NA	TRBV3-1/TRBV3-2	CASSQESWVGQGNQPQHF
NA	TRBJ1-4	TRBD1	TRBV2	CASSDGQGNEKLFF
NA	TRBJ2-1	TRBD1	TRBV11-1	CASSSPGQEMVEQFF
medium-sized	TRBJ1-5	TRBD1	TRBV27	CASSFGTGTNQPQHF
NA	TRBJ1-2	TRBD1	TRBV27	CASSRTGNGYTF
NA	TRBJ2-3	TRBD2	TRBV4-2	CASSRGVAGDTDTQYF
once	TRBJ1-6	NA	TRBV11-1	CASSLEGDSYNSPLHF
once	TRBJ2-1	NA	TRBV18	CASSPGSGGYNEQFF
NA	TRBJ2-1	TRBD2	TRBV9	CASSDPSGGGHNEQFF
NA	TRBJ1-1	NA	TRBV20-1	CSAGDNTEAFF
NA	TRBJ1-4	NA	TRBV7-8	CASSPSAGTNEKLFF
few	TRBJ1-5	NA	TRBV2	CASSIQGYSNQPQHF
NA	TRBJ2-3	NA	TRBV21-1	CASSKGARGQGKPLGTDTQYF
NA	TRBJ1-4	TRBD1	TRBV30	CAWRGVDRGNEKLFF
NA	TRBJ2-3	TRBD1	TRBV29-1	CSVERDREFYTQYF
NA	TRBJ2-7	NA	TRBV2	CASSFSDHEQYF
NA	TRBJ2-7	TRBD2	TRBV7-9	CASSLEVGGYRSSVVYF
NA	TRBJ1-2	TRBD1	TRBV5-1	CASSFDNRGSLGYTF
NA	TRBJ1-2	TRBD1	TRBV29-1	CSVERGQYNYGYTF
NA	TRBJ1-6	NA	TRBV19	CASIPGGEYNSPLHF
NA	TRBJ1-4	NA	TRBV5-1	CASSLSGPEEKLFF
NA	TRBJ1-6	NA	TRBV10-3	CAISDPLSSYNSPLHF
few	TRBJ2-7	NA	TRBV7-2	CASSLLGTSSYEQYF
NA	TRBJ1-1	NA	TRBV29-1	CSGGAVNTEAFF
few	TRBJ2-1	TRBD1	TRBV7-3	CASSSQGAVRNEQFF
NA	TRBJ2-3	NA	TRBV7-2	CASSSVAGHSSTDTQYF
NA	TRBJ1-2	NA	TRBV24-1	CATSDRQGPYGYTF
NA	TRBJ1-1	TRBD1	TRBV25-1	CASGGGGFDTEAFF
NA	TRBJ1-1	TRBD1	TRBV9	CASSRPRDRGNTEAFF
once	TRBJ1-2	NA	TRBV20-1	CSASEELYGYTF
NA	TRBJ1-3	TRBD1	TRBV9	CASSTDRVSGNTIYF
NA	TRBJ2-2	NA	TRBV6-5	CASRRGDTGELFF
NA	TRBJ2-3	TRBD2	TRBV5-4	CASSSGLDSTDTQYF
NA	TRBJ1-1	NA	TRBV2	CASRRANTEAFF
NA	TRBJ2-1	NA	TRBV12-3/TRBV12-4	CASSLGGPEQFF
NA	TRBJ1-2	TRBD1	TRBV6-5	CATPGQGGIGGYTF
NA	TRBJ2-5	TRBD2	TRBV2	CAETKPPSGETQYF
NA	TRBJ1-6	NA	TRBV6-6	CASSLPREFTYNSPLHF
NA	TRBJ1-5	NA	TRBV19	CASSPLQGSNQPQHF
NA	TRBJ2-7	TRBD1	TRBV6-5	CASSRAGGGYEQYF
NA	TRBJ1-5	NA	TRBV12-3/TRBV12-4	CASSLTGPQHF
NA	TRBJ1-5	NA	TRBV10-3	CAISESKGLINQPQHF